Described below is a single TCR beta chain sequence and its context. Only in-frame clones appear in the TCRdb table, and some are missing; sequencing was by immunoSEQ multiplex PCR. The sample has over 200,000 clones, about 91% seen once. This entry belongs to a study of blood T cell repertoires in COVID-19. The CDR3 loop spans 14 amino acids. V was shortened by 4 bases and J by 8 bases, with 14 bases between the two germline ends. The germline V gene encodes CDR1 KGHSH and CDR2 LQKENI. Sample: PBMCs or T cells enriched from blood (not recorded which). The chain employs TRBV18 and TRBJ1-4; D is perhaps TRBD1 (6 bases). The TCR sequence derives from a woman aged 35 to 49 with acute COVID-19. Here the CDR3 reads CASSLDQGSEKLFF. The CDR3 DNA reads TGTGCCAGCTCACTCGACCAGGGGAGCGAAAAACTGTTTTTT.